The subject of this entry is one TCR beta chain. The sample originates from a study of blood T cell repertoires in COVID-19. Looking at the study overall: The samples span acute and convalescent COVID-19 from the United States, Italy and Spain.

The V and J ends lost 0 bases and 6 bases respectively, with 11 bases between them. Germline values: CDR1 SGHVS, CDR2 FQNEAQ. This CDR3 comprises 14 residues. In the authors' methods: Using reference gene primer amplification, nucleated cell counts were estimated. TCRdb's copy holds only in-frame clones and misses some; the assay was immunoSEQ multiplex PCR. Clone size and the V and J calls come from that table; the DNA yielded D and trimming. The repertoire has approximately 220,000 clones, around 81% of them found once; the top ten carry around 7%. Participants were placed into cohorts based on the clinical history they reported.

J is TRBJ1-2 and V is TRBV7-8; D call uncertain. This TCR was recovered from a woman aged 40 to 55 with acute COVID-19. Sequencing was done on a sample of PBMCs or T cells enriched from blood (not recorded which). The CDR3 nucleotides read TGTGCCAGCAGCTTAGCGGAGTTCCGGCATGGCTACACCTTC. This gives the protein CASSLAEFRHGYTF.